The 5 T cell receptor beta chains listed next were all sequenced from one sample in a study of siplizumab effects on memory and regulatory T cells. Sequenced by immunoSEQ multiplex PCR; TCRdb stores in-frame clones only, minus some. The sample yields 75,000 to 100,000 clones, approximately 93% seen once. Sequenced sample: non-Treg CD4+ T cells sorted from blood. Source of these receptors: a human donor in good health.

This clone was detected once. The V and J genes are TRBV6-4 and TRBJ2-1, with TRBD2 matching over 14 bases. The CDR3 has 17 residues. V shed 0 bases, J shed 7 bases, and the junction held 5 bases outside the gene matches. Looked up from germline, CDR1 is MRHNA and CDR2 is SNTAGT. CDR3 residues: CASSDSGTSGSMNEQFF. The CDR3 coding sequence is TGTGCCAGCAGTGACTCCGGGACTAGCGGGAGTATGAATGAGCAGTTCTTC.

This sequence joins TRBV5-1 and TRBJ2-5, with 7 bases matching TRBD1. V was clipped by 0 bases and J by 5 bases; unmatched bases: 7. CDR3 size: 15 residues. Germline loops: CDR1 SGHRS, CDR2 YFSETQ. In DNA form, the CDR3 reads TGCGCCAGCAGCTTGGTCTCAGGGGGTGCGGAGACCCAGTACTTC. Encoded protein: CASSLVSGGAETQYF.

The chain links TRBV9 to TRBJ1-5, with D perhaps TRBD1 (5 bases). Per the germline V gene, CDR1 is SGDLS and CDR2 is YYNGEE. This CDR3 contains 15 residues. The V and J ends lost 4 bases and 3 bases respectively, with 14 bases between them. CDR3 bases: TGTGCCAGCAGCACCCGGGACGGTTTCAATCAGCCCCAGCATTTT. It encodes CASSTRDGFNQPQHF.

The gene calls are TRBV19 and TRBJ2-1; 8 bases are shared with TRBD2. The V and J ends lost 5 bases and 4 bases, in that order; junction bases with no gene match: 4. Germline V gene sequence: CDR1 LNHDA, CDR2 SQIVND (reference sequence). This CDR3 region has 14 residues. CDR3 sequence reads: CASSRASGYNEQFF. CDR3 in DNA: TGTGCCAGTAGTCGAGCTAGCGGGTACAATGAGCAGTTCTTC.

In this sample, this clone turned up once. The chain couples TRBV5-1 to TRBJ2-5; possible D gene TRBD2, 5 bases. V was cut by 4 bases and J by 3 bases, with 10 bases left in between. Looked up from germline, CDR1 is SGHRS and CDR2 is YFSETQ. The CDR3 extends over 13 amino acids. CDR3 nucleotide sequence: TGCGCCAGCAGCCCGATCGGGAAAGAGACCCAGTACTTC. This gives the protein CASSPIGKETQYF.